This T cell receptor (beta chain) came from a study of cytomegalovirus exposure and HLA in healthy donors (dated by TCRdb to about 2017). Context from the whole study: In an earlier analysis of roughly 590 of the donors, 276 Gb of sequence data and 90 million to 120 million unique TCR beta sequences from 150 million to 200 million T cells were reported. All discovery cohort repertoires had been generated on a single sequencing platform. To predict cytomegalovirus infection status, the study combined high-throughput TCR immunosequencing, statistical association of individual TCRs with disease status, and machine learning. Donor age, sex, ethnicity and CMV serostatus were compiled alongside the repertoire data. Both class I and class II loci were covered by HLA typing, at four-digit resolution. The later analysis used no new phenotypic data to find candidate immune exposures, relying instead on TCR beta sequences and their occurrence across donors. Among some 410 genotyped donors of the cohort, an average of roughly 230,000 unique TCR beta nucleotide sequences was sequenced per donor, of which about 18% were non-productive. A later genetic analysis used genome-wide SNP genotypes for about three fifths of the 666 donors, treating that subset as a discovery cohort. Roughly 300 gigabases of sequencing data and approximately 92 million unique TCR sequences made up an early release that covered approximately 650 HLA-typed donors. The study was designed to test whether signatures of past pathogen exposure could be identified by cataloging public T cell receptors. Besides the first cohort of 666 subjects, a separate validation cohort made up of roughly 120 different subjects was used. In an earlier analysis of 587 of the donors, high-throughput TCR beta sequencing was used to judge whether each TCR beta V gene segment behaved as functional or pseudogenic. Of the roughly 400 genotyped donors, 75% to 85% were placed in the genetic ancestry cluster associated with self-reported Caucasian donors. The T cell repertoires of under 700 subjects were profiled by immunosequencing and related to cytomegalovirus serostatus. Typing coverage differed by locus: A, B, C, DRB1 and DQB1 were typed in roughly 620-630 donors, DQA1 in about 500, DPA1 in around 600, and DPB1 in 472. Five DR-DQ haplotypes were treated as single units for association and clustering because of strong linkage in the cohort. A later analysis re-examined previously published TCR beta repertoires from 610 or so donors and added high-resolution HLA genotyping to investigate patterns of TCR occurrence. The paper as a whole reports these results and caveats: A later genetic analysis associated a missense DCLRE1C variant with V-gene and J-gene trimming of TCR beta chains, and an independent cohort replicated the association. While some public TCRs were present in many individuals, most TCR sequences turned up only very rarely across donors. It was suggested by the authors that the approach could potentially be generalized to other disease states and immunological phenotypes. For the cohort, immune exposure information was limited to CMV serostatus. A later analysis associated about 18,000 TCR beta sequences with specific HLA alleles at a false discovery rate of 0.05. Only TCR beta chains were sequenced in this cohort, and the absence of alpha or paired-chain data limited detectable features. Linkage disequilibrium might explain the correlated functional status among segregating V segments, but an unknown experimental factor could not be excluded. According to a later genetic analysis, donors in an Asian-associated ancestry cluster had fewer N-insertions in productive TCRs than the approximately 670-donor mean. In a later analysis, HLA-associated TCR beta chains were found to be more clonally expanded and to have lower generation probabilities than equally common non-associated chains. Broadly in line with IMGT annotations, most TCR beta V segments showed up in productive rearrangements about 87% or about 30% of the time in an earlier analysis of approximately 640 of the donors. A further reported finding was that TCR beta sequences accurately predicted the HLA-A and HLA-B alleles for most subjects in the first cohort. Cytomegalovirus status was reported to be diagnosed by the classifier with high specificity and sensitivity in both the original and validation cohorts. A cluster of highly shared sequence variants was judged likely to be a technical artifact of the sequencing pipeline. In vitro tests confirmed that a few of the cytomegalovirus-associated TCR beta chains recognize cytomegalovirus antigens. Strong co-occurrence of HLA alleles, especially DR and DQ, made assigning TCR associations to individual alleles difficult. A later analysis found that TCR association rates varied across HLA loci, with DRB1 alleles showing the most associated TCRs and HLA-C alleles the fewest. Because counts were too low, more than 15 rarely observed V segments, including chromosome 9 orphons, were excluded from the earlier analysis of a few hundred of the donors. Because the 87-base-pair reads could not distinguish some IMGT-functional V segments, including TRBV6-2 and TRBV6-3, those segments were excluded. A later analysis found that most CMV-associated TCR beta chains appeared HLA-restricted, with HLA associations seemingly driven largely by CMV exposure. Because HLA typing was missing for some donors at each locus, association tests included only the typed subset. The study gave a list of some 150 TCR beta chains associated with cytomegalovirus. A later analysis reported that several top co-occurrence clusters appeared linked to parvovirus B19, influenza, CMV and Epstein-Barr virus. Roughly uniform sequencing depth across donors was assumed in presence/absence analyses, although this assumption may not hold.

The cohort consisted of 666 healthy bone marrow donors. At the time of sampling, every cohort member was nominally healthy, though immune exposures that went unrecorded were likely present. The donor tested CMV seronegative and was one of the 352 seronegative cohort members. A peripheral blood sample was provided by each donor, and peripheral blood mononuclear cells were used for TCR beta sequencing. Genomic DNA was extracted from the blood cell samples with the Qiagen DNeasy Blood Extraction Kit. Concerning this clone itself: Which antigen it targets is not known. The sample holds no much larger clone one base away, and base qualities are not on file.

The germline V gene (reference sequence) yields WNHNN for CDR1 and SYGVQD for CDR2. At the junction V is shortened by 0 bases and J by 7 bases, with 16 bases in between. The cysteine opens and the phenylalanine closes a CDR3 of 16 amino acids. Of the read, only the CDR3 DNA is kept; its 48 bases are in frame from base 1. The library was prepared using the immunoSEQ multiplex PCR assay. For the multiplex PCR, a mixture combining 60 forward primers for TCR Vbeta segments and 13 reverse primers for TCR Jbeta segments was used. The CDR3 region of rearranged TCR beta genes was amplified from genomic DNA by a multiplex PCR assay. On the Illumina HiSeq System, the amplified TCR beta libraries were sequenced as 87-base-pair reads. The paper's processing steps were these. In a later analysis, about 80 million unique TCR beta chains were counted across the roughly 610 repertoires, and around 11 million of these chains were shared by at least two donors. Raw reads were error-corrected and collapsed into unique sequences by a nearest-neighbor algorithm in which closely related sequences were merged to remove PCR and sequencing errors. To assign V, D and J gene segments, CDR3 sequences were aligned to IMGT reference sequences. For a sequence to be retained, a match of at least six nucleotides was required to both a V gene segment and a J gene segment. A rearrangement was called productive if the CDR3 had no stop codons and remained in frame with V and J, and every other rearrangement was called non-productive. Following IMGT convention, CDR3 was defined as the stretch from the second conserved V-encoded cysteine up to the conserved J-encoded phenylalanine. The earlier analysis of more than 450 of the donors excluded sequences that lacked an unambiguous match to a single V gene segment. In an earlier analysis of approximately 500 of the donors, a V segment was called functional when productive rearrangements were above 56.7%, and segregating when the standard deviation between donors exceeded 5%. A statistical classification framework was built to diagnose cytomegalovirus status from the catalog of TCR beta chain sequences. A later analysis assigned V and J genes by comparing TCR nucleotide sequences with IMGT/GENE-DB human TR gene sequences. The TCRdist pipeline was used in a later analysis to assign CDR3 sequences and most-parsimonious VDJ recombination scenarios. In a later analysis, each TCR beta chain was defined by its CDR3 amino acid sequence together with its V-gene family, and reads lacking a unique V-gene family were excluded. In a later analysis, 500 to 700 highly shared, low-generation-probability nucleotide sequences were removed to address suspected cross-contamination and a sequencing artifact. In a later analysis, a clonal expansion index was calculated for each public chain from normalized within-repertoire ranks of inferred template counts. A later analysis computed generation probabilities with a VDJ recombination model fitted to out-of-frame rearrangements, and checked the results against IGoR. In a later analysis, hypergeometric tests were used to score TCR-TCR, TCR-HLA and TCR-CMV co-occurrence, with a repertoire-size bias correction applied to TCR pairs. To estimate false discovery rates, a later analysis permuted the HLA or CMV assignments 20 times. In a later analysis, co-occurring TCRs were grouped using DBSCAN, with TCRdist sequence similarity added in when clustering inside HLA-allele-positive subsets. For co-occurrence clustering, repertoires with fewer than 30,000 or more than 120,000 public chains were excluded, along with several repertoires with anomalous nucleotide sharing. TCRdb took this table from immuneACCESS and kept in-frame rearrangements with V and J called. Such tables lack part of the clones; where checked against another copy, unresolved V genes explain under half of the gap, and the rest is unexplained. The DNA was the basis for D and trimming; V, J and clone size are from that table. The sample contains more than 150,000 clones, roughly nine tenths of them found a single time. Around 0.21% of the sample rests with the top ten.

The chain is made from TRBV10-1 and TRBJ2-1; 7 matching bases give a weak D call of TRBD2. The sample comprised PBMCs. The source of this sequence is a girl under three years old in good health and CMV-seronegative. The DNA sequence reads TGCGCCAGCAGTGAGTCAAGGGGGGGCCGGTGGAATGAGCAGTTCTTC. Its translation is CASSESRGGRWNEQFF.